These 6 T cell receptor beta chains originate from one sample sequenced in a study of cytomegalovirus exposure and HLA in healthy donors. Vbeta (60) and Jbeta (13) primers were used in the PCR. TCRdb's table, derived via immunoSEQ multiplex PCR, lists solely in-frame clones and lacks some. The sample has some 28,000 clones. Sequenced sample: PBMCs. The receptors were gathered from a man aged 25-45 years in good health and CMV-seronegative.

The rearrangement joins TRBV4-2 to TRBJ2-7; 7 nucleotides line up with TRBD2. The CDR3 spans 14 residues. From germline, CDR1 is LGHNA and CDR2 YNFKEQ. V shed 0 bases and J 2 bases; nucleotides not matched to a gene: 1. CDR3 coding DNA: TGTGCCAGCAGCCAAGATCTAGCGGCCTACGAGCAGTACTTC. Translation: CASSQDLAAYEQYF.

This rearrangement joins TRBV7-8 to TRBJ2-7; 9 bases line up with TRBD2. CDR3 length: 14 amino acids. V lost 1 base and J lost 6; bases outside the gene matches: 4. Germline-derived CDR1 and CDR2 are SGHVS and FQNEAQ. This chain's CDR3 is CASSLGLAGPEQYF. CDR3 bases: TGTGCCAGCAGCTTAGGGCTAGCGGGACCCGAGCAGTACTTC.

This chain connects TRBV11-3 to TRBJ2-1; D possibly corresponds to TRBD1 (6 bases). Trimming took 5 bases from V and 6 from J, leaving 11 bases between them. CDR1 and CDR2 (germline): SGHNT, YENEEA. The CDR3 totals 13 residues. The CDR3: CASSLQGSNEQFF. In DNA form, the CDR3 reads TGTGCCAGCAGCCTACAGGGCTCCAATGAGCAGTTCTTC.

The V gene is TRBV7-9, the J gene TRBJ1-6, with unresolved D. Germline-derived CDR1 and CDR2 are SEHNR and FQNEAQ (reference sequence). Trimming took 2 bases from V and 0 from J, leaving 11 bases between them. The CDR3 covers 17 residues. The CDR3 nucleotides are TGTGCCAGCAGCTTATTATCCATGAGCTCCTATAATTCACCCCTCCACTTT. The encoded protein is CASSLLSMSSYNSPLHF.

The chain combines TRBV11-3 with TRBJ2-1; TRBD1 is a possible D gene (6 bases). The V gene lost 0 bases and the J gene lost 7 bases, with 13 bases spanning the gap. The CDR3 covers 15 residues. Germline-derived CDR1 and CDR2 are SGHNT and YENEEA. The CDR3 region has the DNA TGTGCCAGCAGCTTAGAACAGGGTAATGGGAATGAGCAGTTCTTC. Its translation is CASSLEQGNGNEQFF. The whole variable domain, filled in from reference TRBV11-3 and TRBJ2-1, reads EAGVVQSPRYKIIEKKQPVAFWCNPISGHNTLYWYLQNLGQGPELLIRYENEEAVDDSQLPKDRFSAERLKGVDSTLKIQPAELGDSAVYLCASSLEQGNGNEQFFGPGTRLTVL.

The chain is built from TRBV18 and TRBJ2-1; 8 bases align to TRBD2. The V and J ends lost 3 bases and 2 bases, in that order; junction bases with no gene match: 3. This CDR3 contains 15 residues. CDR1 KGHSH and CDR2 LQKENI come from the germline V gene. The CDR3 sequence: CASSPREGPYNEQFF. CDR3 coding DNA: TGTGCCAGCTCACCCCGGGAGGGGCCCTACAATGAGCAGTTCTTC.